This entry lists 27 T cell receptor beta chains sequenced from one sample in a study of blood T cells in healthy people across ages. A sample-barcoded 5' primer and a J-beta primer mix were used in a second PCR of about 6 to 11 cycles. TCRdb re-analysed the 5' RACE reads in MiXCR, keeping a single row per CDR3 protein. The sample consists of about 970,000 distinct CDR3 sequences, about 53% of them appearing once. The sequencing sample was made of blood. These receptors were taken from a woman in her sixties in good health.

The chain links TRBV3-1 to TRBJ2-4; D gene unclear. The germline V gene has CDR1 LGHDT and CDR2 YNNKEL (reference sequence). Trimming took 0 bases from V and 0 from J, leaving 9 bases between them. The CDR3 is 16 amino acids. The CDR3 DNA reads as TGTGCCAGCAGCCAAGAACCTCAACTAGCCAAAAACATTCAGTACTTC. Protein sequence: CASSQEPQLAKNIQYF. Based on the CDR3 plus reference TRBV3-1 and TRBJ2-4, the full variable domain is DTAVSQTPKYLVTQMGNDKSIKCEQNLGHDTMYWYKQDSKKFLKIMFSYNNKELIINETVPNRFSPKSPDKAHLNLHINSLELGDSAVYFCASSQEPQLAKNIQYFGAGTRLSVL.

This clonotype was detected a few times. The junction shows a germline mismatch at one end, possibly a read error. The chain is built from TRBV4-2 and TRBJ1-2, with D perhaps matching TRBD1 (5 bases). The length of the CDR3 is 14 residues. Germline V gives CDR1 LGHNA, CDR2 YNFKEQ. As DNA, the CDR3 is TGTGCTAGCAGCCAAGACTCAGGGACTTATGGCTACACCTTC. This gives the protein CASSQDSGTYGYTF.

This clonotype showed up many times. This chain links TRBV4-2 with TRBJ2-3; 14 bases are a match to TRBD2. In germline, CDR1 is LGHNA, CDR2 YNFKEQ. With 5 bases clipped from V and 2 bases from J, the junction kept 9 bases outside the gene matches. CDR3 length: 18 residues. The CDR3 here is CASSGLAGGSFLTDTQYF. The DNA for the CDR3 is TGTGCCAGCAGCGGACTAGCGGGAGGTTCATTCCTCACAGATACGCAGTATTTT.

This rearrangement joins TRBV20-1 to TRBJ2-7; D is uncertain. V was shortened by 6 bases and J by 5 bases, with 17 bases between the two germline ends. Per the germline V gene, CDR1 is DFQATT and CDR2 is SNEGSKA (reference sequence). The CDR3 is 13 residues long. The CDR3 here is CSASPVGPHEQYF. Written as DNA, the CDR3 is TGCAGTGCCTCCCCCGTAGGCCCCCACGAGCAGTACTTC.

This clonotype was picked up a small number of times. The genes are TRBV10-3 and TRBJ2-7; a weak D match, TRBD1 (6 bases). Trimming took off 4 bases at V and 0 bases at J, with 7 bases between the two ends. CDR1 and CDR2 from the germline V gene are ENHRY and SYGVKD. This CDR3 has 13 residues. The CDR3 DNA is TGTGCCATCAGTGGGGACACCTCCTACGAGCAGTACTTC. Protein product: CAISGDTSYEQYF.

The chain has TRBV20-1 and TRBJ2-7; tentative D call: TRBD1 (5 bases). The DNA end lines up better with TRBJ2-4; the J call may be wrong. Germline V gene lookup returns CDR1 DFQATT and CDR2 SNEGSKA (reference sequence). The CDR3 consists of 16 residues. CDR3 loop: CSARAGFPLQLDIQYF. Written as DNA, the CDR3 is TGCAGTGCTAGGGCAGGGTTCCCTCTCCAATTGGACATTCAGTACTTC.

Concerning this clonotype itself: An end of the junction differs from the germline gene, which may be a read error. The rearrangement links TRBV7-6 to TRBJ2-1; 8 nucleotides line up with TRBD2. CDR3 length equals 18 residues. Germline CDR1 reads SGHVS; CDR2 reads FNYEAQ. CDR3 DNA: TGTACCAGCAGCTTAGGCGCTGGACTAGCAGGAACCTACAATGAGCAGTTCTTC. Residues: CTSSLGAGLAGTYNEQFF. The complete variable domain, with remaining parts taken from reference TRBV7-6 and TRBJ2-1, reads GAGVSQSPRYKVTKRGQDVALRCDPISGHVSLYWYRQALGQGPEFLTYFNYEAQQDKSGLPNDRFSAERPEGSISTLTIQRTEQRDSAMYRCTSSLGAGLAGTYNEQFFGPGTRLTVL.

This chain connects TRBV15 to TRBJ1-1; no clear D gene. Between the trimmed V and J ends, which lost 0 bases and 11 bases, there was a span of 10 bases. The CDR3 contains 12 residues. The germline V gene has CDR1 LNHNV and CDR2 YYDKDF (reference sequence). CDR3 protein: CATSRDYPPAFF. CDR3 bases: TGTGCCACCAGCAGAGACTACCCGCCCGCTTTCTTT.

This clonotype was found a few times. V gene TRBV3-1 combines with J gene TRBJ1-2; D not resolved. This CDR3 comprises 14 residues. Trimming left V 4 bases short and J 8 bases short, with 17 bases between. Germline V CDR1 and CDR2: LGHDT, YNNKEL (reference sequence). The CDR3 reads CASSRPPGLHGYTF. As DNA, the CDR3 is TGTGCCAGCAGCCGCCCTCCGGGTCTACACGGCTACACCTTC.

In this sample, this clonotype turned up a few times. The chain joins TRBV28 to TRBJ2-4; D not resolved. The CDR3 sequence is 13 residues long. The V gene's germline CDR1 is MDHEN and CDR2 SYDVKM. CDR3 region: CGSGDLAKNIQYF. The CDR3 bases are TGTGGGTCCGGAGATCTAGCCAAAAACATTCAGTACTTC.

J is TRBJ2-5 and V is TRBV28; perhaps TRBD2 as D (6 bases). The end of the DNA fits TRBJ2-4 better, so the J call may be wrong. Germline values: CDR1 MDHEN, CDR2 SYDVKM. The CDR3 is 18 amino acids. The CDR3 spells CASRSGGPGTPHMDIQYF. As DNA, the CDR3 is TGTGCCAGCAGATCTGGAGGGCCCGGGACCCCACACATGGACATTCAGTACTTC.

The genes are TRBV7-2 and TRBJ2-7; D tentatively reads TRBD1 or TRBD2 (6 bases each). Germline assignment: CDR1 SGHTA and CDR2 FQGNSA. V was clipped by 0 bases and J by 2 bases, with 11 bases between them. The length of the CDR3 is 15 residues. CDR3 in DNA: TGTGCCAGCAGCTTAGCAGGGGGGTATGCCTACGAGCAGTACTTC. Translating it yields CASSLAGGYAYEQYF.

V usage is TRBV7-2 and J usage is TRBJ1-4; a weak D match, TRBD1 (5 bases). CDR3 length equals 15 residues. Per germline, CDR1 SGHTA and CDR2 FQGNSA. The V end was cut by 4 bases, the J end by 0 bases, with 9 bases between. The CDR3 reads CASSSQVSTNEKLFF. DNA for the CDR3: TGTGCCAGCAGCTCACAGGTTTCAACTAATGAAAAACTGTTTTTT.

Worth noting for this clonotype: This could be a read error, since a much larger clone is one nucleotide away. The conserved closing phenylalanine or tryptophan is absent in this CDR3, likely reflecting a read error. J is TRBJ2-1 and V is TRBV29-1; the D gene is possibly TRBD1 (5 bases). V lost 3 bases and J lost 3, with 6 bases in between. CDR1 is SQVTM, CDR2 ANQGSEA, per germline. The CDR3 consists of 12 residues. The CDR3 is CSVDQGYNEQFC. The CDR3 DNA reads TGCAGCGTTGACCAGGGCTACAATGAGCAGTTCTGC.

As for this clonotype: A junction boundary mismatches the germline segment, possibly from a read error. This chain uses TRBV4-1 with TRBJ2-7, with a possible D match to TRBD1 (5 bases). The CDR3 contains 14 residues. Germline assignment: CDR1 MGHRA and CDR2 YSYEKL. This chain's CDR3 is CANSQTRALYEQYF. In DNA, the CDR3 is TGCGCCAACAGCCAGACCAGGGCCCTATACGAGCAGTACTTC.

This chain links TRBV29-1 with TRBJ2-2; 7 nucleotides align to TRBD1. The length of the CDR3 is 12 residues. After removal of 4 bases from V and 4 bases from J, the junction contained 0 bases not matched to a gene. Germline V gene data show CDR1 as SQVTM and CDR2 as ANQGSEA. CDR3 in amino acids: CSVGQGTGELFF. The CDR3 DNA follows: TGCAGCGTTGGACAGGGCACCGGGGAGCTGTTTTTT.

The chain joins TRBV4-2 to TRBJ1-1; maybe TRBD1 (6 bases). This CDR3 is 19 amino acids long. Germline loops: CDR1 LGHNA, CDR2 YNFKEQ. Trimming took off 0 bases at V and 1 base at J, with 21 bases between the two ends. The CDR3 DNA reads TGTGCCAGCAGCCAAGACCTAACCACAGGGAGCGGTGGGAACACTGAAGCTTTCTTT. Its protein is CASSQDLTTGSGGNTEAFF.

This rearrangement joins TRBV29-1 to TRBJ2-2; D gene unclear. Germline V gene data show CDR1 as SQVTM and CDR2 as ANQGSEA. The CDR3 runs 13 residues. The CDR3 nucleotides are TGCACCGTGATGCCAGGAAACACCGGGGAGCTGTTTTTT. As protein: CTVMPGNTGELFF.

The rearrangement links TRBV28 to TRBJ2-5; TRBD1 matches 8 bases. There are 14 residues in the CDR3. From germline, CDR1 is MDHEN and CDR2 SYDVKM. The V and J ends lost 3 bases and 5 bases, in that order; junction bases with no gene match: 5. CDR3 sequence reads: CASSLRQGAETQYF. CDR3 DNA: TGTGCCAGCAGTTTGAGGCAGGGGGCGGAGACCCAGTACTTC.

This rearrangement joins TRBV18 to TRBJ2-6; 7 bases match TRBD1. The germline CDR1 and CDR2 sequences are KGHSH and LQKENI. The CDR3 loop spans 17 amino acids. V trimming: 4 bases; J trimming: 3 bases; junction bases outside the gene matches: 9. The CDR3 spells CASSRSIDRDGANVLTF. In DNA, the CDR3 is TGTGCCAGCTCACGAAGCATAGACAGGGATGGGGCCAACGTCCTGACTTTC.

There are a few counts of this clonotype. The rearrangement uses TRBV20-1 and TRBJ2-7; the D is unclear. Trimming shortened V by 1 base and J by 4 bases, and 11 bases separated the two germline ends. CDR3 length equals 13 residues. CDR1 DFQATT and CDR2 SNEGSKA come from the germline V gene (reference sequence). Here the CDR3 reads CSARVYVGYEQYF. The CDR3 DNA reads TGCAGTGCTAGAGTGTACGTGGGATACGAGCAGTACTTC.

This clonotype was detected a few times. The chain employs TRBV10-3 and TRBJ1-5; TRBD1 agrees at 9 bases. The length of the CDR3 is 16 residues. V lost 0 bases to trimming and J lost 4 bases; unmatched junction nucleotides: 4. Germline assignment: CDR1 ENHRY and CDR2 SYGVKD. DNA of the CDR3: TGTGCCATCAGTGAGTCGGCAGGACAGGGGAATCAGCCCCAGCATTTT. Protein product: CAISESAGQGNQPQHF.

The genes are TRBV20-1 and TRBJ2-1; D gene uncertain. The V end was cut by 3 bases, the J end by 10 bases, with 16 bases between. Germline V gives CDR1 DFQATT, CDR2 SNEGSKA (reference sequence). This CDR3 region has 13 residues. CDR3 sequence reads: CSASPQERREQFF. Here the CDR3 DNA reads TGCAGTGCTAGCCCCCAAGAACGCCGGGAGCAGTTCTTC.

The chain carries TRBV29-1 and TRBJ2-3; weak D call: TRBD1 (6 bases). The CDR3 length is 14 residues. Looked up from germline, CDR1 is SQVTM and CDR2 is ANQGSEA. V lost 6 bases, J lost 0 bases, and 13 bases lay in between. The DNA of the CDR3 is TGCAGCGTCTCCGGGACACCTAGCACAGATACGCAGTATTTT. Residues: CSVSGTPSTDTQYF.

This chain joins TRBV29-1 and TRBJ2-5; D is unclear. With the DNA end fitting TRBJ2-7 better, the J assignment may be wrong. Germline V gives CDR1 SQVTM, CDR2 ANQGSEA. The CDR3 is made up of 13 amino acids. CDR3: CSVKDPFTYEQYF. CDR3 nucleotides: TGCAGCGTCAAGGACCCCTTTACCTACGAGCAGTACTTC.

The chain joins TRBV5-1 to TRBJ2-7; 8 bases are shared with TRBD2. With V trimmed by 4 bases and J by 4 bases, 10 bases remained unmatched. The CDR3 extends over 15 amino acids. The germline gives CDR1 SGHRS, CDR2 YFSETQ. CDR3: CASSLEAGGEYEQYF. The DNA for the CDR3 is TGCGCCAGCAGCCTAGAGGCGGGGGGAGAGTACGAGCAGTACTTC.

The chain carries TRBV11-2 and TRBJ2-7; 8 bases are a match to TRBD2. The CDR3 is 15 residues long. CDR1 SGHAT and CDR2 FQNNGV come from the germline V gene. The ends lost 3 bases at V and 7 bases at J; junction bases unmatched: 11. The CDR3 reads CASSFLEGLGGEQYF. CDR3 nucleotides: TGTGCCAGCAGCTTCCTGGAGGGACTAGGCGGTGAGCAGTACTTC.